The sequence of this TCR beta chain was determined in a study of T cells in Graves' hyperthyroidism and ophthalmopathy. Across the study: Initial diagnosis, before any treatment, was when peripheral blood was collected.

Findings of the study overall: Most clonotypes expanded in thyroid above 0.001 were likewise present in blood. Ophthalmopathy cases were set apart from stable hyperthyroidism by a 13 V-J model.

Notes on this clonotype: Its target is not known.

At least 3 on the Clinical Activity Score was recorded for ophthalmopathy patients, who also had NOSPECS grade at least 4 and duration under 3 months. Template material for amplifying TCR beta CDR3 regions consisted of RNA transcripts. Primed by the HTBI set, a first-round RT-PCR was run on the TCR CDR3. Via MiXCR, TCRdb re-called the multiplex PCR reads, giving one row per CDR3 protein. The repertoire holds 400,000 to 500,000 distinct CDR3 sequences, roughly 14% seen once, with roughly 13% in the top ten. The clonotype originates from a man aged 18 to 30 with Graves' ophthalmopathy. Input material: blood.

CDR3 in DNA: TGTGCCAGCAGTTACTCGGACAGGGCATTCAATTCACCCCTCCACTTT. It encodes CASSYSDRAFNSPLHF. The J gene is TRBJ1-6, the V gene TRBV6-5, with 8 nucleotides matching TRBD1. J gave up 7 bases and V 0 bases, and 5 bases lay outside the gene matches. CDR1 is MNHEY, CDR2 SVGAGI, per germline. The CDR3 spans 16 residues.